This TCR beta chain was profiled in a study of human T cells and chemical hapten exposure. Unique molecular identifiers were attached to individual cDNA molecules within the library. TCRdb re-called the RACE reads through MiXCR, storing one row per CDR3 protein. The repertoire includes fewer than 100,000 distinct CDR3 sequences, 12% of them detected once, and 3.5% sits in the top ten. The time point was: patch test 1, 2 weeks after DPC sensitization. The treatment denotes: therapeutic diphenylcyclopropenone sensitization with weekly scalp DPC. V was trimmed by 9 bases and J by 4 bases, leaving 12 bases between them. Germline loops: CDR1 ENHRY, CDR2 SYGVKD. The length of the CDR3 is 12 residues.

Sequencing was performed on whole blood, taken in connection with sensitization to the hapten diphenylcyclopropenone (DPC). The receptor was isolated from a woman in her fifties or sixties with alopecia areata. Some clones in this sample may be carry-over from other donors' samples. This chain joins TRBV10-3 and TRBJ1-1; possible D gene TRBD1, 5 bases. The CDR3, as DNA: TGTGCCATGAATACAGGAGGCACTGAAGCTTTCTTT. It specifies CAMNTGGTEAFF.